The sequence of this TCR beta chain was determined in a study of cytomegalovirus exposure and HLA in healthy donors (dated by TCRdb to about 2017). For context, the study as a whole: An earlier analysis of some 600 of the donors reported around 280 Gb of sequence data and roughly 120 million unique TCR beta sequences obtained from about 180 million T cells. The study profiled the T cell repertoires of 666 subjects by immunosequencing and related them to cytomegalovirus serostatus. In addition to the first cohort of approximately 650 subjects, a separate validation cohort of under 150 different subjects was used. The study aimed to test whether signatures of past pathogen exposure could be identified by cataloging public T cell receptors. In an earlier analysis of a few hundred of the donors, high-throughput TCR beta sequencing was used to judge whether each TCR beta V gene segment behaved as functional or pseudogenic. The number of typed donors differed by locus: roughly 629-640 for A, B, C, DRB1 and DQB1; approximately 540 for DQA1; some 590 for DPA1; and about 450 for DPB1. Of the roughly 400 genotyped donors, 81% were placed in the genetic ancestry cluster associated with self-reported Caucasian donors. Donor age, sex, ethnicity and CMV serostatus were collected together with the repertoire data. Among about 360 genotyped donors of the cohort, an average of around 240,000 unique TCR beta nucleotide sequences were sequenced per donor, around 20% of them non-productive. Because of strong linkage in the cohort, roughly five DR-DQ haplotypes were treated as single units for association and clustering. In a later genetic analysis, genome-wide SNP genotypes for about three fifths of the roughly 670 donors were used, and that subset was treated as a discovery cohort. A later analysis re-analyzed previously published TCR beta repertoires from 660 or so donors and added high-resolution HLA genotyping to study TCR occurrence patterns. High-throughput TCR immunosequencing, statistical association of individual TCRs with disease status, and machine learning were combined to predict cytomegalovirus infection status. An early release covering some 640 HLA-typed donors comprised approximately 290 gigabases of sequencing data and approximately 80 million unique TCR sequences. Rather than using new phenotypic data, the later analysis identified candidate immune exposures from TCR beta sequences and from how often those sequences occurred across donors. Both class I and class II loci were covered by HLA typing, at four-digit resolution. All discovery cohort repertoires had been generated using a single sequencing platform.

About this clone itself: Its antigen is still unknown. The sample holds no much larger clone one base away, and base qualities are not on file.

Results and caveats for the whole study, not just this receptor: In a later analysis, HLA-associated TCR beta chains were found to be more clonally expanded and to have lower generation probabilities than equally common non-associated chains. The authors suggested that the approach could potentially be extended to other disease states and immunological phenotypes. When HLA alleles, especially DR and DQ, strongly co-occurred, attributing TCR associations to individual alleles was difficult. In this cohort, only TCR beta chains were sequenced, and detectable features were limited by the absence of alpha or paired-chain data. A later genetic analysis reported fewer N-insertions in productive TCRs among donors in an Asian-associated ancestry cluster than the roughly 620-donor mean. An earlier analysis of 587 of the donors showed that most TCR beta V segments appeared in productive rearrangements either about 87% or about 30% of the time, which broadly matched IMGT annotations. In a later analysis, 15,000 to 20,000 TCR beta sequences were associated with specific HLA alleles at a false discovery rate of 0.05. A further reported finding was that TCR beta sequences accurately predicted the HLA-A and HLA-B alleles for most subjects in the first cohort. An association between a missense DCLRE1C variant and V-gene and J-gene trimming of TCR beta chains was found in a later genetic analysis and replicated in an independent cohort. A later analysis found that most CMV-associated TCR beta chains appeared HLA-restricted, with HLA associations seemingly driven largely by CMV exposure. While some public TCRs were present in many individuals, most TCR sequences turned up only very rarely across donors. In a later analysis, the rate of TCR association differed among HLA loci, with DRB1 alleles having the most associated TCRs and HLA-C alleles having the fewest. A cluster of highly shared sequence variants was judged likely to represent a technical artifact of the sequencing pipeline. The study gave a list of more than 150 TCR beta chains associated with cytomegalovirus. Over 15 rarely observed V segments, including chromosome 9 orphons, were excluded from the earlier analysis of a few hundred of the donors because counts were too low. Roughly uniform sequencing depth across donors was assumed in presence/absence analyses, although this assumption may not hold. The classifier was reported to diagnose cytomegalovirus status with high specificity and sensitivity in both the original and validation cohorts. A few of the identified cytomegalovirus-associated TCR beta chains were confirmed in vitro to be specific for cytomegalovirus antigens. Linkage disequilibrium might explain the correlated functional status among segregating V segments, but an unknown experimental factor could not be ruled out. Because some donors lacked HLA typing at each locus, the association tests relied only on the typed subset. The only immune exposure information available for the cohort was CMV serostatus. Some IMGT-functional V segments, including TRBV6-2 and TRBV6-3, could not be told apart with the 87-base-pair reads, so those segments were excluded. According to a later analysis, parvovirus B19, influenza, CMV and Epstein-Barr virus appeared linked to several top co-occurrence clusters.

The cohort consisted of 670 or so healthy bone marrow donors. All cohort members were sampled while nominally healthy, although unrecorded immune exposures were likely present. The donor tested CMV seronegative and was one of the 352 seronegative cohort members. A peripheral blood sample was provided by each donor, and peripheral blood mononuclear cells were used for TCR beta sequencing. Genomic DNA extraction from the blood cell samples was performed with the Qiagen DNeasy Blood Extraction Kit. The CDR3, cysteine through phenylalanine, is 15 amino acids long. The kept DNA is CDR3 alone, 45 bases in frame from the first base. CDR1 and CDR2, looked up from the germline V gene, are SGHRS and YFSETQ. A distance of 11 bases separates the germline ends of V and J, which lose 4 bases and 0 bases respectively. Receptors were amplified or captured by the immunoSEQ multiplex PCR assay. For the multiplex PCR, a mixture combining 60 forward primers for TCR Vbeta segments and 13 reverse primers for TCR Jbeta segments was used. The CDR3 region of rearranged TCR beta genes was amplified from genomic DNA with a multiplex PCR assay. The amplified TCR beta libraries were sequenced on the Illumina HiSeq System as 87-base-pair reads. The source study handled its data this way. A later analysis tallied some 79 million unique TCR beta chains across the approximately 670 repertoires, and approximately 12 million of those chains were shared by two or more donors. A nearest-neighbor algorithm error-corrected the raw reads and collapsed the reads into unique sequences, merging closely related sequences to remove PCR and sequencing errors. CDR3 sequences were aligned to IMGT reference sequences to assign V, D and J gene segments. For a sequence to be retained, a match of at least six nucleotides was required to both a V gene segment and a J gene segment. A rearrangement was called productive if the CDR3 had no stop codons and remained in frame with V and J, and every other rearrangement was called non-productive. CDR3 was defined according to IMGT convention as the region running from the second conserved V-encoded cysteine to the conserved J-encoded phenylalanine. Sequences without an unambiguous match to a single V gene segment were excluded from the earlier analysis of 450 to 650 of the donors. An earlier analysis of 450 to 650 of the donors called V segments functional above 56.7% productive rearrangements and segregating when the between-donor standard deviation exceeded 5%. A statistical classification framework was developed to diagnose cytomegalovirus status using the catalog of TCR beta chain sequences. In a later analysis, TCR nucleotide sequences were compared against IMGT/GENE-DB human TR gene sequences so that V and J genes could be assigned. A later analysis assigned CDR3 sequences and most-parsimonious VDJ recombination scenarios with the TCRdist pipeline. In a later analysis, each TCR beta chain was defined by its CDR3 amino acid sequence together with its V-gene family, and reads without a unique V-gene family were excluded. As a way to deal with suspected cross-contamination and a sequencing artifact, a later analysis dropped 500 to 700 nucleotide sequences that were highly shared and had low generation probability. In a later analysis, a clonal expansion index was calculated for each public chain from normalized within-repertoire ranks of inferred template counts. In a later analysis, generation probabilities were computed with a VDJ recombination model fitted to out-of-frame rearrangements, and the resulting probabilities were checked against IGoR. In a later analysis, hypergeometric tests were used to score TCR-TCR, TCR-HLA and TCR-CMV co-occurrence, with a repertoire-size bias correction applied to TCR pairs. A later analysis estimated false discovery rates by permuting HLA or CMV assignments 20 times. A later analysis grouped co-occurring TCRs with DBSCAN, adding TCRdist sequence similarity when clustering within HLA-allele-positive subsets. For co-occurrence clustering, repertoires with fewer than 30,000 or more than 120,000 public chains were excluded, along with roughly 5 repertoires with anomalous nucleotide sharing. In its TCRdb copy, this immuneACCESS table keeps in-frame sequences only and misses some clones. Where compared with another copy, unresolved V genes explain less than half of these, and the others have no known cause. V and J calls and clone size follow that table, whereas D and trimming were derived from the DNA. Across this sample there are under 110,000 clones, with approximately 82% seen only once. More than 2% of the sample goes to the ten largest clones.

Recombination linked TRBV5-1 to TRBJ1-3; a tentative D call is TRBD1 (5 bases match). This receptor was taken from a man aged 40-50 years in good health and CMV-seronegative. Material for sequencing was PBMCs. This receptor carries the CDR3 CASSTRGGSGNTIYF. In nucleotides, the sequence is TGCGCCAGCAGCACCCGGGGGGGCTCTGGAAACACCATATATTTT.